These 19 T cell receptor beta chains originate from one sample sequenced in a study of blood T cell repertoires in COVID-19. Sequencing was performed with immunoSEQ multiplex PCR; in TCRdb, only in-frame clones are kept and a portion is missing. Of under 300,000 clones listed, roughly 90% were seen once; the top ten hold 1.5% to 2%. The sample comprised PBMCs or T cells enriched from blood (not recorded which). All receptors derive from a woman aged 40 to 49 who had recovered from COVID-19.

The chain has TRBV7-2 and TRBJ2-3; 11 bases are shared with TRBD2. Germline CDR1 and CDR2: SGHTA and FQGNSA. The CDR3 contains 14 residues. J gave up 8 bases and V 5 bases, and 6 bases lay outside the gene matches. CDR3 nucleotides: TGTGCCAGCAGCCTGGGACTAGCGGCCGGTACGCAGTATTTT. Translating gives CASSLGLAAGTQYF.

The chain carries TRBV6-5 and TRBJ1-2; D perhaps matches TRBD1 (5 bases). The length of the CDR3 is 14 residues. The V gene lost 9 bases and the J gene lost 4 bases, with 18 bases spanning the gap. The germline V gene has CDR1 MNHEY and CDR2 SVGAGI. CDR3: CASASGGFSYGYTF. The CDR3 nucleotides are TGTGCCAGTGCTTCGGGGGGGTTCTCCTATGGCTACACCTTC.

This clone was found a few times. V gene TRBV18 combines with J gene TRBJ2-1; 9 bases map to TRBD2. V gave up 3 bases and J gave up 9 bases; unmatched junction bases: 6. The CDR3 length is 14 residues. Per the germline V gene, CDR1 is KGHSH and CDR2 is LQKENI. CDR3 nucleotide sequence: TGTGCCAGCTCACCTCTAGCGGGAAAGGTTGAGCAGTTCTTC. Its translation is CASSPLAGKVEQFF.

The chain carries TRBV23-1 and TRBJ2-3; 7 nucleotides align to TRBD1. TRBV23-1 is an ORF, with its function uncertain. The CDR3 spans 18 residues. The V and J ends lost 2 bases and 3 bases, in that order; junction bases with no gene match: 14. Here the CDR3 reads CASSQPPRQGFITDTQYF. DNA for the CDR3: TGCGCCAGCAGTCAACCGCCCCGACAGGGATTTATTACAGATACGCAGTATTTT.

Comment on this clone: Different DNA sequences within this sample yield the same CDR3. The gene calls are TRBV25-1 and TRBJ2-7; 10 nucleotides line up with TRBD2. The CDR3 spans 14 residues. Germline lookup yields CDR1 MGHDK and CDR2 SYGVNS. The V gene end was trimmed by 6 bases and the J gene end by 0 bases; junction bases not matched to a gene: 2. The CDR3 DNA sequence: TGTGCCAGCAGACCTAGCGGGAGCTCCTACGAGCAGTACTTC. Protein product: CASRPSGSSYEQYF.

The DNA for the CDR3 is TGTGCCAGCCGGGGACTGGCGAACACTGAAGCTTTCTTT. As protein: CASRGLANTEAFF. The rearrangement links TRBV27 to TRBJ1-1, with a weak D call TRBD1 (5 bases). CDR1 and CDR2 (germline): MNHEY, SMNVEV (reference sequence). The CDR3 covers 13 residues. Trimming took off 8 bases at V and 1 base at J, with 11 bases between the two ends.

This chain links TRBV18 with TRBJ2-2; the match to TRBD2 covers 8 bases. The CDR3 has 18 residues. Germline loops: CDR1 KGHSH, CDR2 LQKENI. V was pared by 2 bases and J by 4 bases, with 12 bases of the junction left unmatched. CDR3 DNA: TGTGCCAGCTCACCAAGGCCTACGCGGGGGGCCCTCACCGGGGAGCTGTTTTTT. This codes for CASSPRPTRGALTGELFF.

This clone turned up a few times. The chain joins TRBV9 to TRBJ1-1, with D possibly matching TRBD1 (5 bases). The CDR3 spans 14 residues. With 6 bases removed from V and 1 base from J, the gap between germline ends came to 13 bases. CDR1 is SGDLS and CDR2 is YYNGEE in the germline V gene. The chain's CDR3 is CASTGGIRNTEAFF. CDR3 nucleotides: TGTGCCAGCACGGGGGGGATCAGGAACACTGAAGCTTTCTTT.

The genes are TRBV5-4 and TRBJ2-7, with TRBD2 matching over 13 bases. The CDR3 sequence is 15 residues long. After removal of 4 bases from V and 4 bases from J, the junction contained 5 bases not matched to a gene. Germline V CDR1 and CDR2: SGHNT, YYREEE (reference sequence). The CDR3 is CASSVRTSGGYEQYF. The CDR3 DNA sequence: TGTGCCAGCAGCGTGAGGACTAGCGGGGGTTACGAGCAGTACTTC.

CDR3 bases: TGTGCCAGCAGGTCAGCGGGGGGGCACTCCTACGAGCAGTACTTC. It specifies CASRSAGGHSYEQYF. This chain links TRBV6-5 with TRBJ2-7; 10 nucleotides match TRBD2. This CDR3 comprises 15 residues. CDR1 is MNHEY and CDR2 is SVGAGI in the germline V gene. Trimming removed 6 bases from V and 0 bases from J; junction bases left unmatched: 5.

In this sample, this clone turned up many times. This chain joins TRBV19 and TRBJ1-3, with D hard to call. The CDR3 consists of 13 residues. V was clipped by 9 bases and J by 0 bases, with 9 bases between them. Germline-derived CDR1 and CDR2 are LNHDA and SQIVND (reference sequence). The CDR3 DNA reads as TGTGCCAGCGCTCTATACTCTGGAAACACCATATATTTT. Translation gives CASALYSGNTIYF.

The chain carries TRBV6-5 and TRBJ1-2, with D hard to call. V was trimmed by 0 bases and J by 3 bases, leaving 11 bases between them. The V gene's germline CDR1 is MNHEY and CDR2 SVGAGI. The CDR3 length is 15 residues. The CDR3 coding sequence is TGTGCCAGCAGTTACTCGAGAGGCAAAGACTATGGCTACACCTTC. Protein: CASSYSRGKDYGYTF.

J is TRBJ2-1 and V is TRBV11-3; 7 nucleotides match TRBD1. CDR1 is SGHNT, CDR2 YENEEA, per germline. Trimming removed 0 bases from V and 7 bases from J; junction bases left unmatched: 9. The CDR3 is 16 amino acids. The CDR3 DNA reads TGTGCCAGCAGCTTAGAAGGACAGGTCGGAAGGAATGAGCAGTTCTTC. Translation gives CASSLEGQVGRNEQFF.

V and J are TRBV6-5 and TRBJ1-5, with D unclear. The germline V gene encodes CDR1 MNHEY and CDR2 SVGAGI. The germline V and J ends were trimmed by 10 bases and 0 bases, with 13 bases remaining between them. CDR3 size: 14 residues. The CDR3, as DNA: TGTGCCACCTTAGACACGTCTAGCAATCAGCCCCAGCATTTT. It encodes CATLDTSSNQPQHF.

The CDR3 protein is CASSLATGTPALSEQYF. For the CDR3, the DNA is TGCGCCAGCAGCTTGGCGACAGGGACCCCAGCCTTATCCGAGCAGTACTTC. The chain uses TRBV5-1 and TRBJ2-7; 7 nucleotides align to TRBD1. J was trimmed by 6 bases and V by 0 bases; bases with no gene match: 15. This CDR3 comprises 17 residues. The germline CDR1 and CDR2 sequences are SGHRS and YFSETQ.

CDR3 sequence (DNA): TGTGCCAGCAGCCAAGTAGGGGGGGGTGAAAAACTGTTTTTT. Protein sequence: CASSQVGGGEKLFF. V is TRBV3-1 (or the pseudogene TRBV3-2) and J is TRBJ1-4; maybe TRBD1 (6 bases). The CDR3 extends over 14 amino acids. CDR1 and CDR2 (germline): LGHDT, YNNKEL (reference sequence). Trimming took 1 base from V and 7 from J, leaving 10 bases between them.

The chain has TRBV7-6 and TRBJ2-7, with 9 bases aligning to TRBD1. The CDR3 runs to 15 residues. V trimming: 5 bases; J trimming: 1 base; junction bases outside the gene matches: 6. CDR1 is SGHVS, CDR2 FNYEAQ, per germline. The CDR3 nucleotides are TGTGCCAGCAGCGTCGGGACAGGGAAGTCCTACGAGCAGTACTTC. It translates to CASSVGTGKSYEQYF.

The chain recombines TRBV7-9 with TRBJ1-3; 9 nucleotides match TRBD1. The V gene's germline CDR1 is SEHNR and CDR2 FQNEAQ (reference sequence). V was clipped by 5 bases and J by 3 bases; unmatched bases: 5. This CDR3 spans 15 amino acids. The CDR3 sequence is CASSRDRVYGNTIYF. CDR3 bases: TGTGCCAGCAGCCGGGACAGGGTGTATGGAAACACCATATATTTT.

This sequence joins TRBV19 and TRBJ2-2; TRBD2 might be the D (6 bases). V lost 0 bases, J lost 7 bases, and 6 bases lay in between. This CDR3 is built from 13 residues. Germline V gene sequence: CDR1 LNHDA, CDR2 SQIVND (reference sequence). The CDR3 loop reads CASSIEGGGELFF. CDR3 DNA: TGTGCCAGTAGTATAGAGGGAGGCGGGGAGCTGTTTTTT.